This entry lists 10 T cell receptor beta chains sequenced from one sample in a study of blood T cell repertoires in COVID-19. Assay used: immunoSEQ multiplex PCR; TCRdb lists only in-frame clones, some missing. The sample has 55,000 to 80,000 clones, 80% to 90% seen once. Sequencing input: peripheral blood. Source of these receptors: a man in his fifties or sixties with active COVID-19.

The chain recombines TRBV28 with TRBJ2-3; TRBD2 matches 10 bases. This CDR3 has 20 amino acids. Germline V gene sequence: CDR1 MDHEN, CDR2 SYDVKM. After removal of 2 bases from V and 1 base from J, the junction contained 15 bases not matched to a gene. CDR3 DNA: TGTGCCAGCAGTTTACGTAGTCTAGCGGGGGTTCCTACGGGCACAGATACGCAGTATTTT. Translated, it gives CASSLRSLAGVPTGTDTQYF.

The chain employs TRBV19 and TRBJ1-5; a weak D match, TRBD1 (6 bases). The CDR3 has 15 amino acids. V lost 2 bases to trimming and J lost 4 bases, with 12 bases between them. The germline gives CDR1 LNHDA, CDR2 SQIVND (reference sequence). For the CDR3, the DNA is TGTGCCAGTAGTATATTCGGACAGTTAAATCAGCCCCAGCATTTT. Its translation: CASSIFGQLNQPQHF.

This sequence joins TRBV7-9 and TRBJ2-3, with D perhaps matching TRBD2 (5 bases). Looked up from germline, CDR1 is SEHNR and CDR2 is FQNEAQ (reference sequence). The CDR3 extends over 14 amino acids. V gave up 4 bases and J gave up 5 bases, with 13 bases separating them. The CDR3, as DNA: TGTGCCAGCAGCTCCGGTTACGGAGGAGATACGCAGTATTTT. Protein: CASSSGYGGDTQYF.

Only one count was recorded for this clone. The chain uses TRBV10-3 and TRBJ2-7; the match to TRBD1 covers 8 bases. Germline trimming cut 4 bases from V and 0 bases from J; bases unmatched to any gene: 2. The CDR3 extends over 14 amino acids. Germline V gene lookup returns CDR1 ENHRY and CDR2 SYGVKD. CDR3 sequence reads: CAISGTGFSYEQYF. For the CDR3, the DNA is TGTGCCATCAGTGGGACAGGGTTCTCCTACGAGCAGTACTTC.

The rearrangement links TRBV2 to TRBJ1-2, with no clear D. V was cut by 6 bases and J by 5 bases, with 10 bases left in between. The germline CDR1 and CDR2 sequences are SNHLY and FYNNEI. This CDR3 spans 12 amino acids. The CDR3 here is CASSSAAYGYTF. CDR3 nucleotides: TGTGCCAGCAGCTCCGCGGCATATGGCTACACCTTC. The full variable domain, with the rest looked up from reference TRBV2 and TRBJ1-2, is EPEVTQTPSHQVTQMGQEVILRCVPISNHLYFYWYRQILGQKVEFLVSFYNNEISEKSEIFDDQFSVERPDGSNFTLKIRSTKLEDSAMYFCASSSAAYGYTFGSGTRLTVV.

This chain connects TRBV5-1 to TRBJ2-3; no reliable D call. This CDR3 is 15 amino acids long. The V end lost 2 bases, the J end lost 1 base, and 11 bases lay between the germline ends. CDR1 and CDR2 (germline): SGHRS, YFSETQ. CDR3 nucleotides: TGCGCCAGCAGCTTCGACGGAGTCGGCACAGATACGCAGTATTTT. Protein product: CASSFDGVGTDTQYF.

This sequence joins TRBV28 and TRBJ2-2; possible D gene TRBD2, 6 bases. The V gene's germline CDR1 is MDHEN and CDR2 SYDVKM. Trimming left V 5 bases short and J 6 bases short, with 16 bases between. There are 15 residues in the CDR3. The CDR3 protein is CASSIPDGGAGELFF. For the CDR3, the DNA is TGTGCCAGCAGTATCCCGGATGGCGGGGCCGGGGAGCTGTTTTTT.

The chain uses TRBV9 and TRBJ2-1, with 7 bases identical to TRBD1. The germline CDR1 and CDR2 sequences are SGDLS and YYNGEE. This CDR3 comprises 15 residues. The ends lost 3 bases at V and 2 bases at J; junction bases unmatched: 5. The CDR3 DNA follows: TGTGCCAGCAGCGCCCGGACAGGACCCTACAATGAGCAGTTCTTC. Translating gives CASSARTGPYNEQFF.

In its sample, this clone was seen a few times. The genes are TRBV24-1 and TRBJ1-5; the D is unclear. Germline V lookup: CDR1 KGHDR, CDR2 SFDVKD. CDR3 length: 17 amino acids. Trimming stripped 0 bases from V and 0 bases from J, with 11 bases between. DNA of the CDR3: TGTGCCACCAGTGATTTGACTTTGTCTATTAGCAATCAGCCCCAGCATTTT. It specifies CATSDLTLSISNQPQHF.

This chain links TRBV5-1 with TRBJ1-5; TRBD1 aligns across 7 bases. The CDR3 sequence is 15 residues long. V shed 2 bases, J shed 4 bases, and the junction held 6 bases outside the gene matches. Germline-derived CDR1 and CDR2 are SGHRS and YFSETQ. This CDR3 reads CASSFGGTANQPQHF. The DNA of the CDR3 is TGCGCCAGCAGCTTTGGGGGGACAGCTAATCAGCCCCAGCATTTT.